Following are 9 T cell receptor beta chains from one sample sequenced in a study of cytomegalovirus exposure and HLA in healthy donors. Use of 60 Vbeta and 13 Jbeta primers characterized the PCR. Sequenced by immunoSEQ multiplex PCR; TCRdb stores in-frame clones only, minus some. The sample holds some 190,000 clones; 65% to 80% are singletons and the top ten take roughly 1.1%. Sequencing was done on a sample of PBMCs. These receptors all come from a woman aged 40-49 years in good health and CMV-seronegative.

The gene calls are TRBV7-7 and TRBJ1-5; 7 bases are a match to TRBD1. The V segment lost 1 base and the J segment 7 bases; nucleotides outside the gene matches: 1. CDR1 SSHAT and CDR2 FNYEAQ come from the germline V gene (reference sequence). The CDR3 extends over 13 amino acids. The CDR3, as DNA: TGTGCCAGCAGCTTAGGACAGGGACAGCCCCAGCATTTT. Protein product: CASSLGQGQPQHF.

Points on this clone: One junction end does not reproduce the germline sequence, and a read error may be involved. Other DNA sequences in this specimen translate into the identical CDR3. The CDR3 reads CASSEPGGTEAFF. The CDR3 coding sequence is TGTGCCAGCAGTGAACCGGGAGGCACTGAAGCCTTCTTT. The V gene is TRBV25-1, the J gene TRBJ1-1; D gene uncertain. This CDR3 spans 13 amino acids. CDR1 and CDR2 from the germline V gene are MGHDK and SYGVNS.

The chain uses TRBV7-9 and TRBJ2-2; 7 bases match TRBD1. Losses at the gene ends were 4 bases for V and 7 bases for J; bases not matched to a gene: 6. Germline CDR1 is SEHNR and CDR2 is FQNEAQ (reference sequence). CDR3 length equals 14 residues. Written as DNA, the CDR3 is TGTGCCAGCAGCTCAAGACAGGGTATCGGGGAGCTGTTTTTT. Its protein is CASSSRQGIGELFF.

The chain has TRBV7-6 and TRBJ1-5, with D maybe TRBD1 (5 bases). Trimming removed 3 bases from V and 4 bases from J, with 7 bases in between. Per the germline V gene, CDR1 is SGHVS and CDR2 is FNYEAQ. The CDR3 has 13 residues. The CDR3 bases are TGTGCCAGCAGCTTCGACAGAAATCAGCCCCAGCATTTT. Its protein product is CASSFDRNQPQHF.

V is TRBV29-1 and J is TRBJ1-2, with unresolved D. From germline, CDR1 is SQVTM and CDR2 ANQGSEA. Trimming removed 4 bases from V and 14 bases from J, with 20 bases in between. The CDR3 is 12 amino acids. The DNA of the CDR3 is TGCAGCGTTGGGATAGCAGTGGGTGAGAGGACCTTC. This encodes CSVGIAVGERTF.

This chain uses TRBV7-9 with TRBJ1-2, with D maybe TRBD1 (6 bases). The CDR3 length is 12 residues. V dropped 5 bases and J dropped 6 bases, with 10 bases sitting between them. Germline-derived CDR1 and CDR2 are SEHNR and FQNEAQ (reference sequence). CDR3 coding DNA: TGTGCCAGCAGCCGGACAGTGGATGGCTACACCTTC. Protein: CASSRTVDGYTF. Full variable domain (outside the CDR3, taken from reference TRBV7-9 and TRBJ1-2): DTGVSQNPRHKITKRGQNVTFRCDPISEHNRLYWYRQTLGQGPEFLTYFQNEAQLEKSRLLSDRFSAERPKGSFSTLEIQRTEQGDSAMYLCASSRTVDGYTFGSGTRLTVV.

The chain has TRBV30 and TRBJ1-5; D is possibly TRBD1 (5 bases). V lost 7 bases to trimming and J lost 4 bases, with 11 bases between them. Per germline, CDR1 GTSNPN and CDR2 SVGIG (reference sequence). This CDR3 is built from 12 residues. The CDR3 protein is CASGRGNQPQHF. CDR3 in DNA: TGTGCCTCCGGAAGGGGTAATCAGCCCCAGCATTTT.

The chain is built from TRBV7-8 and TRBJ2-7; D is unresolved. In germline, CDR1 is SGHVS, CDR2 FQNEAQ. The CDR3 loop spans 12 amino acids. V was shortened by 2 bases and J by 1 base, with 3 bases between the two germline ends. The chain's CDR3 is CASSLQSYEQYF. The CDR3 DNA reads TGTGCCAGCAGCTTACAATCCTACGAGCAGTACTTC.

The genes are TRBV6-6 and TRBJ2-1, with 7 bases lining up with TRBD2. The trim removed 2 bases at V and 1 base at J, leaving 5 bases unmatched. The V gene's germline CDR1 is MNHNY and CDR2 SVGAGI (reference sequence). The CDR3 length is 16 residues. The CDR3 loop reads CASSYMTSRSYNEQFF. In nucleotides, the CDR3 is TGTGCCAGCAGTTACATGACTAGCAGGTCCTACAATGAGCAGTTCTTC.